Listed below are T cell receptor beta chains from one sample, sequenced in a study of Ad26.COV2.S vaccination and SARS-CoV-2 variants. The assay was immunoSEQ multiplex PCR, and TCRdb's table has in-frame clones only and misses some. This sample has around 94,000 clones, with around 82% found just once. Sample: peripheral blood, taken after recovery from COVID-19. The receptors shown here come from a human donor who had recovered from COVID-19. The CDR3 runs from the conserved cysteine through the conserved F or W. The order of the fields is V gene, J gene, CDR3 protein.

v_call: TRBV30; j_call: TRBJ1-6; cdr3_aa: CAWRVRGINSPLHF
v_call: TRBV4-1; j_call: TRBJ1-4; cdr3_aa: CASSQDPGASNEKLFF
v_call: TRBV28; j_call: TRBJ1-1; cdr3_aa: CASSFGDREAFF
v_call: TRBV5-1; j_call: TRBJ2-2; cdr3_aa: CASSFGRSYTGELFF
v_call: TRBV10-3; j_call: TRBJ2-1; cdr3_aa: CATAADSNNEQFF
v_call: TRBV9; j_call: TRBJ2-7; cdr3_aa: CASSVALQGRQYF
v_call: TRBV7-2; j_call: TRBJ2-2; cdr3_aa: CASSSTTGELFF
v_call: TRBV18; j_call: TRBJ1-5; cdr3_aa: CASSPPLTGRESNQPQHF
v_call: TRBV4-1; j_call: TRBJ2-7; cdr3_aa: CASSRGYLSYEQYF
v_call: TRBV10-2; j_call: TRBJ1-5; cdr3_aa: CASSESPGNSNQPQHF
v_call: TRBV7-3; j_call: TRBJ1-6; cdr3_aa: CASSGTFQSPLHF
v_call: TRBV5-1; j_call: TRBJ1-1; cdr3_aa: CASSSTGGGSPEAFF
v_call: TRBV6-5; j_call: TRBJ2-7; cdr3_aa: CASSYDPGIYEQYF
v_call: TRBV7-9; j_call: TRBJ1-6; cdr3_aa: CASSGAGFASPLHF
v_call: TRBV4-3; j_call: TRBJ1-4; cdr3_aa: CASSPREGQGEKLFF
v_call: TRBV6-5; j_call: TRBJ2-3; cdr3_aa: CATRALTDTQYF
v_call: TRBV5-3; j_call: TRBJ2-3; cdr3_aa: CARMVGESSTDTQYF
v_call: TRBV7-3; j_call: TRBJ2-6; cdr3_aa: CASTPGAGGSGANVLTF
v_call: TRBV30; j_call: TRBJ1-1; cdr3_aa: CAWRSQGNTEAFF
v_call: TRBV5-4; j_call: TRBJ2-1; cdr3_aa: CASSLAGGTYNEQFF